This paragraph reports one T cell receptor beta chain. Its antigen is not identified. This specimen comes from a study of blood T cells in healthy people across ages. The wider study: T cells yielded about one barcoded beta molecule per two cells through template switching.

V was cut by 3 bases and J by 4 bases, with 11 bases left in between. The CDR3 totals 14 residues. Germline-derived CDR1 and CDR2 are LGHDT and YNNKEL (reference sequence). Broader study findings: Age advanced and TCR beta diversity per million T cells fell, roughly linearly.

A sample-barcoded 5' primer and a J-beta primer mix were used in a second PCR of roughly 6 to 12 cycles. TCRdb passed the 5' RACE reads through MiXCR, listing each CDR3 protein once. The sample has more than 650,000 distinct CDR3 sequences, about 20% seen once; the top ten hold about 22%. The V and J genes are TRBV3-1 and TRBJ2-3; D not resolved. Sequenced: blood. This receptor was taken from a man between 70 and 80 years old in good health. CDR3 in amino acids: CASSQDPGPDTQYF. The DNA for the CDR3 is TGTGCCAGCAGCCAGGACCCCGGGCCAGATACGCAGTATTTT.